Presented here are 27 T cell receptor beta chains from one specimen sequenced in a study of T cell responses to AZD1222 COVID-19 vaccine. The protocol was immunoSEQ multiplex PCR, while the TCRdb copy is restricted to in-frame clones and leaves out a portion. This sample carries roughly 180,000 clones, around 90% of them seen once, and the ten largest clones take around 1.9%. Sample: peripheral blood, taken 28 days after the second AZD1222 dose. The receptor set was obtained from an adult who received the AZD1222 COVID-19 vaccine.

This chain uses TRBV4-2 with TRBJ1-6, with 8 bases identical to TRBD1. V was clipped by 3 bases and J by 5 bases; unmatched bases: 3. The CDR3 is 15 amino acids. The germline V gene has CDR1 LGHNA and CDR2 YNFKEQ. In DNA form, the CDR3 reads TGTGCCAGCAGCCAGGCGGACAGGGATAATTCACCCCTCCACTTT. This translates into CASSQADRDNSPLHF.

The rearrangement joins TRBV5-1 to TRBJ1-3, with 8 bases lining up with TRBD1. Per germline, CDR1 SGHRS and CDR2 YFSETQ. The CDR3 totals 17 residues. J gave up 1 base and V 3 bases, and 9 bases lay outside the gene matches. CDR3 sequence reads: CASSSIPGQESGNTIYF. CDR3 DNA: TGCGCCAGCAGCTCAATTCCGGGACAGGAGTCTGGAAACACCATATATTTT.

The gene calls are TRBV7-2 and TRBJ2-3; D uncertain. The CDR3 extends over 13 amino acids. Per germline, CDR1 SGHTA and CDR2 FQGNSA. V gave up 5 bases and J gave up 9 bases, with 15 bases separating them. The CDR3: CASSRPLNRTQYF. The DNA for the CDR3 is TGTGCCAGCAGCCGACCCCTCAATCGGACGCAGTATTTT.

This clone was detected ten times or more. The CDR3: CASSWGGTSNQPQHF. The CDR3 DNA is TGTGCCAGCAGTTGGGGAGGTACTAGCAATCAGCCCCAGCATTTT. The chain joins TRBV28 to TRBJ1-5; D is ambiguous. There are 15 residues in the CDR3. The germline V gene has CDR1 MDHEN and CDR2 SYDVKM. V lost 4 bases and J 0 bases, leaving 10 bases between the germline ends.

This clone has more than one count but fewer than ten. The chain links TRBV3-1 (or the pseudogene TRBV3-2) to TRBJ2-1; 9 nucleotides match TRBD1. The length of the CDR3 is 15 residues. CDR1 and CDR2 (germline): LGHDT, YNNKEL (reference sequence). V shed 4 bases, J shed 7 bases, and the junction held 8 bases outside the gene matches. CDR3 amino acids: CASSRGTGSFNEQFF. The CDR3, as DNA: TGTGCCAGCAGCCGGGGGACAGGGTCTTTTAATGAGCAGTTCTTC.

This chain connects TRBV6-5 to TRBJ1-5; D might be TRBD1 (6 bases). Trimming removed 8 bases at V and 2 bases at J, with 16 bases between. This CDR3 is 15 amino acids long. Germline lookup yields CDR1 MNHEY and CDR2 SVGAGI. This CDR3 reads CASRGTGLGNQPQHF. In DNA form, the CDR3 reads TGTGCCAGCCGAGGAACAGGGTTAGGCAATCAGCCCCAGCATTTT.

The V gene is TRBV28, the J gene TRBJ2-3, with 10 positions matching TRBD2. Germline V gene lookup returns CDR1 MDHEN and CDR2 SYDVKM. The CDR3 is 17 residues long. V was clipped by 7 bases and J by 5 bases; unmatched bases: 15. In DNA form, the CDR3 reads TGTGCCAGCACCCCTCCAGCGGGAGGGCCCCGTAAAGATACGCAGTATTTT. As protein: CASTPPAGGPRKDTQYF.

The chain combines TRBV7-9 with TRBJ1-2; the D is unclear. The germline V gene has CDR1 SEHNR and CDR2 FQNEAQ (reference sequence). This CDR3 region has 13 residues. V was pared by 5 bases and J by 1 base, with 8 bases between. CDR3 DNA sequence: TGTGCCAGCAGCCTGACCGTTAACTATGGCTACACCTTC. It codes for CASSLTVNYGYTF.

This CDR3 is CASSFLAGTARNTIYF. The CDR3, as DNA: TGTGCCAGCAGCTTCCTAGCCGGGACAGCGAGAAACACCATATATTTT. The V and J genes are TRBV5-8 and TRBJ1-3, with 7 bases identical to TRBD1. V lost 2 bases to trimming and J lost 5 bases; unmatched junction nucleotides: 10. Germline CDR1 SGHTS, CDR2 YDEGEE. This CDR3 spans 16 amino acids. Full variable domain (remainder filled in from reference TRBV5-8 and TRBJ1-3): EAGVTQSPTHLIKTRGQQATLRCSPISGHTSVYWYQQALGLGLQFLLWYDEGEERNRGNFPPRFSGRQFPNYSSELNVNALELEDSALYLCASSFLAGTARNTIYFGEGSWLTVV.

This clone was found a few times. The gene calls are TRBV7-9 and TRBJ2-7, with D maybe TRBD1 (6 bases). The V gene lost 5 bases and the J gene lost 2 bases, with 7 bases spanning the gap. CDR3 length: 12 residues. Germline lookup yields CDR1 SEHNR and CDR2 FQNEAQ (reference sequence). CDR3 in DNA: TGTGCCAGCAGCCGGGACACCTACGAGCAGTACTTC. Protein product: CASSRDTYEQYF.

J is TRBJ2-5 and V is TRBV12-3 or TRBV12-4; no clear D gene. V was shortened by 6 bases and J by 3 bases, with 11 bases between the two germline ends. The CDR3 consists of 13 residues. The CDR3 DNA reads as TGTGCCAGCAGATCGATCCCGGAAGAGACCCAGTACTTC. Protein sequence: CASRSIPEETQYF.

The gene calls are TRBV7-6 and TRBJ2-7; D gene ambiguous. The CDR3 length is 15 residues. CDR1 is SGHVS and CDR2 is FNYEAQ in the germline V gene. V was clipped by 4 bases and J by 0 bases, with 13 bases between them. CDR3 loop: CASSYSAAPSYEQYF. In nucleotides, the CDR3 is TGTGCCAGCAGCTACTCGGCGGCGCCCTCCTACGAGCAGTACTTC.

This clone has only one observation. V usage is TRBV5-4 and J usage is TRBJ1-1; 9 nucleotides agree with TRBD1. The CDR3 has 13 residues. V lost 4 bases to trimming and J lost 4 bases; unmatched junction nucleotides: 2. The germline V gene has CDR1 SGHNT and CDR2 YYREEE (reference sequence). In DNA, the CDR3 is TGTGCCAGCAGCGGACAGGGGAGCACTGAAGCTTTCTTT. This codes for CASSGQGSTEAFF.

The chain combines TRBV19 with TRBJ2-5; 7 bases fit TRBD1. CDR3 length: 15 amino acids. Germline V gene lookup returns CDR1 LNHDA and CDR2 SQIVND (reference sequence). Trimming cost V 5 bases and J 0 bases; bases outside gene matches: 6. This CDR3 reads CASSPLGTDQETQYF. CDR3 nucleotide sequence: TGTGCCAGTAGTCCGCTAGGGACAGACCAAGAGACCCAGTACTTC.

The rearrangement joins TRBV14 to TRBJ1-1; no definite D call. Looked up from germline, CDR1 is SGHDN and CDR2 is FVKESK. The CDR3 length is 13 residues. Between the trimmed V and J ends, which lost 4 bases and 0 bases, there was a span of 6 bases. CDR3 nucleotide sequence: TGTGCCAGCAGCCTCGGACTGAACACTGAAGCTTTCTTT. Translated: CASSLGLNTEAFF.

The V and J genes are TRBV10-3 and TRBJ1-2; D gene ambiguous. The germline V and J ends were trimmed by 6 bases and 4 bases, with 9 bases remaining between them. Germline V gene data show CDR1 as ENHRY and CDR2 as SYGVKD. There are 12 residues in the CDR3. CDR3: CAIRREGYGYTF. The CDR3 nucleotides are TGTGCCATCAGGCGGGAGGGCTATGGCTACACCTTC.

This clone was seen once. V and J are TRBV25-1 and TRBJ1-2; 8 bases are shared with TRBD1. V dropped 2 bases and J dropped 5; count of bases not matched to a gene: 4. The germline V gene encodes CDR1 MGHDK and CDR2 SYGVNS. This CDR3 comprises 14 residues. The DNA for the CDR3 is TGTGCCAGCAGTGAACCCGGGACAGGATATGGCTACACCTTC. Translating it yields CASSEPGTGYGYTF.

The chain is built from TRBV10-3 and TRBJ2-7; TRBD1 agrees at 8 bases. The CDR3 consists of 14 residues. Germline assignment: CDR1 ENHRY and CDR2 SYGVKD. The trim removed 0 bases at V and 4 bases at J, leaving 2 bases unmatched. The CDR3 sequence is CAISESRTGYEQYF. CDR3 nucleotides: TGTGCCATCAGTGAGTCACGGACAGGGTACGAGCAGTACTTC.

The CDR3 loop is CASRADRVIPYEQYF. CDR3 nucleotide sequence: TGTGCCAGCAGGGCCGACAGGGTGATCCCCTACGAGCAGTACTTC. The chain employs TRBV27 and TRBJ2-7, with TRBD1 matching over 7 bases. The CDR3 is 15 residues long. V was clipped by 6 bases and J by 2 bases; unmatched bases: 10. Germline CDR1 and CDR2: MNHEY and SMNVEV (reference sequence).

This clone appeared a single time. J is TRBJ1-5 and V is TRBV6-2 or TRBV6-3; 9 bases fit TRBD1. Looked up from germline, CDR1 is MNHEY and CDR2 is SVGEGT. J was trimmed by 7 bases and V by 0 bases; bases with no gene match: 4. This CDR3 has 15 residues. As DNA, the CDR3 is TGTGCCAGCAGTTACTCGGGACAGGGTGGACAGCCCCAGCATTTT. Its translation: CASSYSGQGGQPQHF.

This clone was observed a single time. This chain connects TRBV6-5 to TRBJ2-7; perhaps TRBD2 as D (6 bases). With 7 bases removed from V and 2 bases from J, the gap between germline ends came to 18 bases. Germline V lookup: CDR1 MNHEY, CDR2 SVGAGI. The CDR3 is 15 amino acids. CDR3 bases: TGTGCCAGCACAGAGGTGGGACTGTTGGCCTACGAGCAGTACTTC. Translating gives CASTEVGLLAYEQYF.

This chain links TRBV4-2 with TRBJ2-1; 7 nucleotides align to TRBD1. The V gene's germline CDR1 is LGHNA and CDR2 YNFKEQ. With V trimmed by 4 bases and J by 5 bases, 11 bases remained unmatched. This CDR3 has 16 amino acids. CDR3 protein: CASSLKGDSDNNEQFF. CDR3 DNA sequence: TGTGCCAGCAGCCTGAAGGGGGACAGCGATAACAATGAGCAGTTCTTC.

The CDR3 loop reads CASRFPPDGETYEQYF. As DNA, the CDR3 is TGTGCCAGCAGGTTCCCCCCGGACGGGGAGACCTACGAGCAGTACTTC. The chain recombines TRBV12-1 with TRBJ2-7; the table names TRBD2, a call not compared with the DNA. TRBV12-1 corresponds to a pseudogene. The CDR3 is 16 amino acids.

V gene TRBV10-3 combines with J gene TRBJ2-1, with 7 bases lining up with TRBD1. The germline CDR1 and CDR2 sequences are ENHRY and SYGVKD. With V trimmed by 3 bases and J by 0 bases, 2 bases remained unmatched. The CDR3 has 15 residues. CDR3 in DNA: TGTGCCATCAGTGATCCAGGGGGCTCCTACAATGAGCAGTTCTTC. The encoded protein is CAISDPGGSYNEQFF.

The chain couples TRBV7-3 to TRBJ2-5, with D unclear. The germline CDR1 and CDR2 sequences are SGHTA and FQGTGA. The V end lost 5 bases, the J end lost 1 base, and 8 bases lay between the germline ends. The CDR3 extends over 13 amino acids. This chain's CDR3 is CASSRSLQETQYF. CDR3 bases: TGTGCCAGCAGCCGGAGCCTCCAAGAGACCCAGTACTTC. Looking up the rest from reference TRBV7-3 and TRBJ2-5 gives the full variable domain: GAGVSQTPSNKVTEKGKYVELRCDPISGHTALYWYRQSLGQGPEFLIYFQGTGAADDSGLPNDRFFAVRPEGSVSTLKIQRTERGDSAVYLCASSRSLQETQYFGPGTRLLVL.

J is TRBJ1-1 and V is TRBV5-1, with 7 bases lining up with TRBD1. This CDR3 region has 14 residues. Germline CDR1 is SGHRS and CDR2 is YFSETQ. Germline trimming cut 3 bases from V and 4 bases from J; bases unmatched to any gene: 6. CDR3 sequence reads: CASSSQGSGTEAFF. In DNA, the CDR3 is TGCGCCAGCAGCTCACAGGGGAGTGGCACTGAAGCTTTCTTT.

This clone was recorded once. This sequence joins TRBV4-2 and TRBJ1-1; 9 bases are shared with TRBD1. With 4 bases clipped from V and 3 bases from J, the junction kept 6 bases outside the gene matches. In germline, CDR1 is LGHNA, CDR2 YNFKEQ. CDR3 length: 15 residues. The CDR3 region has the DNA TGTGCCAGCAGCCGTACAGGGGGCGCGGACACTGAAGCTTTCTTT. This codes for CASSRTGGADTEAFF.